The 5 T cell receptor beta chains presented below share a single source sample, sequenced in a study of technical replicates of blood from a handful of donors. Using immunoSEQ multiplex PCR, the repertoire was profiled, and TCRdb retains in-frame clones only, with some absent. The top ten hold about 0.41% of the sample, which has more than 65,000 clones, 93% seen once. Sequenced: T cells isolated from PBMCs. These receptors all come from a human donor in good health.

This clone was observed once. This CDR3 is CASSPRPRGLGNTIYF. CDR3 in DNA: TGTGCCAGCAGTCCACGCCCTCGGGGACTCGGAAACACCATATATTTT. J is TRBJ1-3 and V is TRBV28; tentatively, D is TRBD1 (5 bases). Deletions cut 5 bases from V and 4 bases from J, with 18 bases between. The CDR3 has 16 amino acids. In germline, CDR1 is MDHEN, CDR2 SYDVKM. The full variable domain, in which reference TRBV28 and TRBJ1-3 provide the parts outside the CDR3, is DVKVTQSSRYLVKRTGEKVFLECVQDMDHENMFWYRQDPGLGLRLIYFSYDVKMKEKGDIPEGYSVSREKKERFSLILESASTNQTSMYLCASSPRPRGLGNTIYFGEGSWLTVV.

The chain carries TRBV13 and TRBJ2-1, with 10 positions matching TRBD2. CDR3 length equals 15 residues. The V gene's germline CDR1 is PRHDT and CDR2 FYEKMQ (reference sequence). V shed 5 bases, J shed 4 bases, and the junction held 5 bases outside the gene matches. CDR3 nucleotide sequence: TGTGCCAGCAGCCACGGACTAGCGGAGTACAATGAGCAGTTCTTC. This encodes CASSHGLAEYNEQFF.

This chain connects TRBV6-1 to TRBJ1-2; 11 bases are a match to TRBD1. The CDR3 length is 15 residues. Germline values: CDR1 MNHNS, CDR2 SASEGT. The J segment lost 4 bases and the V segment lost 6 bases, leaving 7 bases of the junction unmatched. CDR3 sequence reads: CASSQGDRGVYGYTF. The CDR3 bases are TGTGCCAGCAGCCAGGGGGACAGGGGGGTCTATGGCTACACCTTC.

This chain links TRBV29-1 with TRBJ1-1, with D possibly TRBD1 on 5 matching bases. The CDR3 length is 14 residues. V lost 2 bases and J 1 base, leaving 11 bases between the germline ends. The V gene's germline CDR1 is SQVTM and CDR2 ANQGSEA. The CDR3 spells CSVELGRGNTEAFF. In DNA, the CDR3 is TGCAGCGTTGAATTGGGGCGGGGGAACACTGAAGCTTTCTTT.

The V call is TRBV28, the J call TRBJ2-7, with 8 bases that match TRBD1. Germline V gene data show CDR1 as MDHEN and CDR2 as SYDVKM. This CDR3 is built from 15 residues. V trimming: 6 bases; J trimming: 1 base; junction bases outside the gene matches: 8. CDR3 loop: CASRRDRSLSYEQYF. In DNA, the CDR3 is TGTGCCAGCAGAAGGGACAGGTCCTTGTCCTACGAGCAGTACTTC.